These 10 T cell receptor beta chains were sequenced from one sample in a study of PD-L1 blockade in urothelial cancer. TCRdb's copy holds only in-frame clones and misses some; the assay was immunoSEQ multiplex PCR. The repertoire holds about 63,000 clones, with more than 80% as singletons. This sample's time point: pretreatment peripheral blood. Source: PBMCs, taken around atezolizumab (anti-PD-L1) treatment. The receptors here all came from a man between 70 and 80 years old with urothelial cancer.

This chain links TRBV30 with TRBJ1-3; D unresolved. The CDR3 runs to 14 residues. In germline, CDR1 is GTSNPN, CDR2 SVGIG (reference sequence). V lost 2 bases and J 4 bases, leaving 12 bases between the germline ends. CDR3 sequence (DNA): TGTGCCTGGAGTTTCCCAGGCTCGGGAAACACCATATATTTT. Translation gives CAWSFPGSGNTIYF. The entire variable domain, with the rest obtained from reference TRBV30 and TRBJ1-3, is as follows: SQTIHQWPATLVQPVGSPLSLECTVEGTSNPNLYWYRQAAGRGLQLLFYSVGIGQISSEVPQNLSASRPQDRQFILSSKKLLLSDSGFYLCAWSFPGSGNTIYFGEGSWLTVV.

This chain links TRBV21-1 with TRBJ2-1; no check of the table's D call, TRBD1, against the DNA was made. TRBV21-1 is a known pseudogene. The CDR3 is made up of 16 amino acids. The CDR3 reads CASSKGGEGVCNEQFF. In nucleotides, the CDR3 is TGTGCCAGCAGCAAAGGGGGTGAGGGGGTTTGCAATGAGCAGTTCTTC.

V and J are TRBV6-1 and TRBJ1-2; tentative D call: TRBD1 (6 bases). Germline V gene data show CDR1 as MNHNS and CDR2 as SASEGT. Trimming pared 2 bases from V and 4 bases from J, leaving 14 bases between. The CDR3 is made up of 15 amino acids. CDR3 amino acids: CASSETGRGAYGYTF. CDR3 in DNA: TGTGCCAGCAGTGAAACAGGCAGGGGAGCCTATGGCTACACCTTC.

The chain links TRBV5-3 to TRBJ2-7, with 8 bases lining up with TRBD1. TRBV5-3 is recorded as an ORF, its role being uncertain. The CDR3 totals 16 residues. The V gene end was trimmed by 1 base and the J gene end by 4 bases; junction bases not matched to a gene: 10. The chain's CDR3 is CARSLNGQGGRYEQYF. DNA for the CDR3: TGTGCCAGAAGCTTGAACGGACAGGGAGGAAGATACGAGCAGTACTTC.

V is TRBV29-1 and J is TRBJ2-7; 9 bases map to TRBD1. The CDR3 loop spans 16 amino acids. CDR1 and CDR2 (germline): SQVTM, ANQGSEA. V was clipped by 3 bases and J by 4 bases; unmatched bases: 13. The CDR3 here is CSVEGLGSGTGYEQYF. In DNA, the CDR3 is TGCAGCGTTGAGGGCCTAGGCTCCGGGACAGGGTACGAGCAGTACTTC.

V is TRBV29-1 and J is TRBJ2-5; no clear D gene. The CDR3 sequence is 12 residues long. The germline CDR1 and CDR2 sequences are SQVTM and ANQGSEA. V lost 3 bases and J lost 4, with 9 bases in between. The CDR3 region has the DNA TGCAGCGTTGATCGGGTCGGAGAGACCCAGTACTTC. It translates to CSVDRVGETQYF.

The chain has TRBV7-7 and TRBJ2-3; 10 bases are a match to TRBD2. Trimming cost V 1 base and J 2 bases; bases outside gene matches: 3. This CDR3 is built from 16 residues. Germline CDR1 and CDR2: SSHAT and FNYEAQ (reference sequence). The CDR3 reads CASSLGLAGDTDTQYF. The DNA of the CDR3 is TGTGCCAGCAGCTTAGGGCTAGCGGGGGACACAGATACGCAGTATTTT.

This clone was seen a single time. The chain couples TRBV7-4 to TRBJ2-3, with 12 positions matching TRBD2. Losses at the gene ends were 5 bases for V and 2 bases for J; bases not matched to a gene: 8. The V gene's germline CDR1 is SGHVT and CDR2 SQSDAQ. This CDR3 is built from 17 residues. Here the CDR3 DNA reads TGTGCCAGCAGCCCGTCAAGACTAGCGGGGGACACAGATACGCAGTATTTT. Protein product: CASSPSRLAGDTDTQYF.

The chain recombines TRBV5-4 with TRBJ1-2, with 7 nucleotides matching TRBD1. The germline V gene has CDR1 SGHNT and CDR2 YYREEE (reference sequence). Losses at the gene ends were 1 base for V and 6 bases for J; bases not matched to a gene: 12. The CDR3 sequence is 16 residues long. Here the CDR3 reads CASSLHSGTVRNGYTF. The CDR3 DNA follows: TGTGCCAGCAGCTTGCACTCCGGGACAGTGAGAAATGGCTACACCTTC.

CDR3 DNA: TGCGCCAGCAGTGAAAGCGGTCCCACTGAAGCTTTCTTT. It encodes CASSESGPTEAFF. This chain uses TRBV10-2 with TRBJ1-1; no reliable D call. Germline V lookup: CDR1 WSHSY, CDR2 SAAADI. There are 13 residues in the CDR3. V lost 3 bases, J lost 4 bases, and 9 bases lay in between.